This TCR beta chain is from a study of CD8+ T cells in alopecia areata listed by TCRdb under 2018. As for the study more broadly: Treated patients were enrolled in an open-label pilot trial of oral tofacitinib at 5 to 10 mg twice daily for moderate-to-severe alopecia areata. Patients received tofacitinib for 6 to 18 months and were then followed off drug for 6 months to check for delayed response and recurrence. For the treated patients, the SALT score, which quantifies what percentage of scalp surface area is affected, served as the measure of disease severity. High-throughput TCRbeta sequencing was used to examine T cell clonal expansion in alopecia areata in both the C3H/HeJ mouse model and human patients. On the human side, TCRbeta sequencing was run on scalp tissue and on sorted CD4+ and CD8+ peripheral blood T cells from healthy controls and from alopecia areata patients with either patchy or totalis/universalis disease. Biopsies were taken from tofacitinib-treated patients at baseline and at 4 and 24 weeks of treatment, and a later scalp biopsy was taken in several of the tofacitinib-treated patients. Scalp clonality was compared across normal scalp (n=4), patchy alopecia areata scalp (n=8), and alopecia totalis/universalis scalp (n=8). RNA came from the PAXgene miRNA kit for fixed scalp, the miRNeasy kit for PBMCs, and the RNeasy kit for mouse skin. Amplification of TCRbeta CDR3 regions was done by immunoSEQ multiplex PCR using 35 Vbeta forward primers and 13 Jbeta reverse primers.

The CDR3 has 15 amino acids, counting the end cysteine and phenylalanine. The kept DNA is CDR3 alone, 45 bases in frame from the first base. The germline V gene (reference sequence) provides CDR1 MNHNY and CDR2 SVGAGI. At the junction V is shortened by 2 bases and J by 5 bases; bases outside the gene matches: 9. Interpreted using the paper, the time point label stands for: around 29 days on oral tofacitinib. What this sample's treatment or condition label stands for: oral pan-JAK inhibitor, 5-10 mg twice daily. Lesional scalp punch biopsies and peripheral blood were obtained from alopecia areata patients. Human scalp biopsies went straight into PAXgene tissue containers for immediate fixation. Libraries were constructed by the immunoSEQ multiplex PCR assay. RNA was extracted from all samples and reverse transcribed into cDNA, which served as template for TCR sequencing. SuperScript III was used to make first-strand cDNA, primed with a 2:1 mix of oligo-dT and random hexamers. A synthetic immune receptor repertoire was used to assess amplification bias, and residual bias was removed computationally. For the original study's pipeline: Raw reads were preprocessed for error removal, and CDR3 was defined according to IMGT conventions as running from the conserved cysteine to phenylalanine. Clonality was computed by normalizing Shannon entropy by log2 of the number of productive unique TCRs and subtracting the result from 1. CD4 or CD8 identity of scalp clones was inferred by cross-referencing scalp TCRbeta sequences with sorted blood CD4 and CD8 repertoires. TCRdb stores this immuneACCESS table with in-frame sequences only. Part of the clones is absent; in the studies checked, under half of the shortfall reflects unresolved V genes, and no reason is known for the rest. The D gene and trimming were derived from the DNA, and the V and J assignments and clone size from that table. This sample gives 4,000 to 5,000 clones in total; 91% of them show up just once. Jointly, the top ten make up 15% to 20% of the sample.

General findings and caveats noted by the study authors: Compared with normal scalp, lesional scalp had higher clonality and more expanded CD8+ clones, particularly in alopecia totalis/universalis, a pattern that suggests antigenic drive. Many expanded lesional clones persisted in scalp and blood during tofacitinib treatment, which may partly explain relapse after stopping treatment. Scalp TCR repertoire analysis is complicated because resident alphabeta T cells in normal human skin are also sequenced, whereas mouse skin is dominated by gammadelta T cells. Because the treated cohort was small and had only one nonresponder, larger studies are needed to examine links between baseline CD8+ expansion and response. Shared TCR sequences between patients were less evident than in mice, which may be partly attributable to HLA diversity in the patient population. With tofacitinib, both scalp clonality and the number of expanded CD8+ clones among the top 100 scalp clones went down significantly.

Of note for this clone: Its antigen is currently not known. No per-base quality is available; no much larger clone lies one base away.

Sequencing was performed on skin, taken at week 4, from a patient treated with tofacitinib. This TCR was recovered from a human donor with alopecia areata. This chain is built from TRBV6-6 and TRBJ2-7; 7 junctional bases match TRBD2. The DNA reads TGTGCCAGCAGTTACCGGAGCGGGGAGAGGGACGAGCAGTACTTC. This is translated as CASSYRSGERDEQYF.